This T cell receptor (beta chain) was identified in a study of blood T cells in healthy people across ages. Trimming took 8 bases from V and 0 from J, leaving 8 bases between them. CDR3 length: 14 amino acids. Primed by a sample-barcoded 5' primer and a J-beta primer mix, a second PCR proceeded for 7 to 11 cycles. A single record per CDR3 protein comes from TCRdb applying MiXCR to the 5' RACE reads. The repertoire holds around 1.5 million distinct CDR3 sequences, with about 40% as singletons. Sequenced: blood. This chain joins TRBV12-3 or TRBV12-4 and TRBJ1-6, with D perhaps TRBD1 (5 bases). This receptor was identified in a young woman in good health. CDR3 sequence reads: CASGASSYNSPLHF. CDR3 DNA: TGTGCCAGCGGGGCGAGCTCCTATAATTCACCCCTCCACTTT.